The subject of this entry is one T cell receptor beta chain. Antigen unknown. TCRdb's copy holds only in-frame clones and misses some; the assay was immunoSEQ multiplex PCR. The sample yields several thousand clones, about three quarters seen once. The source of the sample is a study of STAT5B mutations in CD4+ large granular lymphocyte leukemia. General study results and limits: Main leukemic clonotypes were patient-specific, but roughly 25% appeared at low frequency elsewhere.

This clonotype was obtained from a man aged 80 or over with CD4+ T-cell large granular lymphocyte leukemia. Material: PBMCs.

CDR3 bases: TGTGCCACCAGCAGAGCTACAGGGGGCGGTGAGCAGTTCTTC. Encoded protein: CATSRATGGGEQFF. J is TRBJ2-1 and V is TRBV15, with 9 bases lining up with TRBD1. CDR3 length: 14 amino acids. The trim removed 1 base at V and 9 bases at J, leaving 4 bases unmatched. Germline CDR1 is LNHNV and CDR2 is YYDKDF (reference sequence).